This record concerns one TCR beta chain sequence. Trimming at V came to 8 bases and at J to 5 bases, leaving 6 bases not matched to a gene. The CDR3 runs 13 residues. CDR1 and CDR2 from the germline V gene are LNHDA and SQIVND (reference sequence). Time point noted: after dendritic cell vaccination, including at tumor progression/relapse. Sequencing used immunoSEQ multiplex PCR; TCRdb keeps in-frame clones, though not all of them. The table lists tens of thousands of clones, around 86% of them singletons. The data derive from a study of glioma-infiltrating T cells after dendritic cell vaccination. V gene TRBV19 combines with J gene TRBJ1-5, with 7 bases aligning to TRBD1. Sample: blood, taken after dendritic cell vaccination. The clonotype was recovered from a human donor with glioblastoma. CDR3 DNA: TGTGCCAGTGGCGACAGGGTTTATCAGCCCCAGCATTTT. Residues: CASGDRVYQPQHF.